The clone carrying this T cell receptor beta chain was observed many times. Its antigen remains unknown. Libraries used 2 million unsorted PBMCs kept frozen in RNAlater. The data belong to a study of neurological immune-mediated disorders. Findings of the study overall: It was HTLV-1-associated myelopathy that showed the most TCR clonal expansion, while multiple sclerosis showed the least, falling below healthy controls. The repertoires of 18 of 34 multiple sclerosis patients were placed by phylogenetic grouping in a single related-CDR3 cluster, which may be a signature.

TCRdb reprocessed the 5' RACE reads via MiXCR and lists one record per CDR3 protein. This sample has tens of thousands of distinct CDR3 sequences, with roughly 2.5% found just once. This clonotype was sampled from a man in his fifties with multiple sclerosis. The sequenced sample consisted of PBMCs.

CDR3 region: CASSQSGDMQETQYF. The CDR3 nucleotides read TGTGCCAGCAGCCAAAGCGGGGATATGCAAGAGACCCAGTACTTC. The chain couples TRBV3-1 to TRBJ2-5; 7 bases match TRBD2. The junction had 5 bases not matched to a gene; V was cut back by 2 bases and J by 2 bases. The CDR3 runs to 15 residues. Per germline, CDR1 LGHDT and CDR2 YNNKEL (reference sequence).